The 10 T cell receptor beta chains below were found in one sample sequenced in a study of CD8 T cells in ankylosing spondylitis. MiXCR, run by TCRdb on the 5' RACE reads, gives a single entry per CDR3 protein. Among 150,000 to 250,000 distinct CDR3 sequences, 9.5% to 15% were seen once, and the ten largest hold about 15%. The material sequenced was blood, either unsorted or a sorted T cell fraction (not recorded which). The origin of the receptors is a male donor with ankylosing spondylitis or in good health (not recorded which).

This clonotype appeared many times. The gene calls are TRBV5-1 and TRBJ2-7; a possible D gene is TRBD2 (6 bases). Trimming cost V 4 bases and J 4 bases, with 18 bases left between them. The CDR3 is 15 residues long. Germline V gives CDR1 SGHRS, CDR2 YFSETQ. Written as DNA, the CDR3 is TGCGCCAGCAGCGAGGGACTTGGAGCCTCTTACGAGCAGTACTTC. Amino acid sequence: CASSEGLGASYEQYF.

This clonotype has more than one count but fewer than ten. The CDR3 sequence: CASSLRQENTEAFF. In nucleotides, the CDR3 is TGTGCCAGCAGCTTGAGGCAGGAGAACACTGAAGCTTTCTTT. The chain couples TRBV7-2 to TRBJ1-1; D gene uncertain. CDR3 length equals 14 residues. With 3 bases removed from V and 1 base from J, the gap between germline ends came to 9 bases. Looked up from germline, CDR1 is SGHTA and CDR2 is FQGNSA.

The J gene is TRBJ2-2, the V gene TRBV7-8, with a tentative D call TRBD2 (7 bases). Trimming stripped 5 bases from V and 4 bases from J, with 11 bases between. The CDR3 consists of 14 residues. Per the germline V gene, CDR1 is SGHVS and CDR2 is FQNEAQ. Here the CDR3 reads CASSQGRATGELFF. The CDR3 nucleotides are TGTGCCAGCAGCCAGGGGAGGGCCACCGGGGAGCTGTTTTTT.

This clonotype was seen many times. The chain joins TRBV13 to TRBJ1-2; D call uncertain. V was pared by 5 bases and J by 6 bases, with 16 bases between. Germline lookup yields CDR1 PRHDT and CDR2 FYEKMQ (reference sequence). The CDR3 is made up of 14 amino acids. DNA of the CDR3: TGTGCCAGCAGCCCAGCGGGAGGGAGCGATGGCTACACCTTC. It yields the protein CASSPAGGSDGYTF.

The V and J genes are TRBV11-2 and TRBJ2-7; D may be TRBD1 or TRBD2 (5 bases each). V was shortened by 1 base and J by 3 bases, with 16 bases between the two germline ends. CDR1 SGHAT and CDR2 FQNNGV come from the germline V gene. The length of the CDR3 is 16 residues. The CDR3 DNA follows: TGTGCCAGCAGCTTAGCCGCCGGGACCAGACACTACGAGCAGTACTTC. Amino acids: CASSLAAGTRHYEQYF.

A few counts support this clonotype. The chain carries TRBV5-6 and TRBJ2-6, with D perhaps matching TRBD1 (6 bases). V lost 3 bases and J lost 0, with 7 bases in between. The CDR3 consists of 15 residues. CDR1 and CDR2 from the germline V gene are SGHDT and YYEEEE. The CDR3 sequence: CASSSRGSGANVLTF. The CDR3 DNA is TGTGCCAGCAGCTCCAGGGGCTCTGGGGCCAACGTCCTGACTTTC.

This rearrangement joins TRBV21-1 to TRBJ1-4. TRBV21-1 is listed as a pseudogene. The CDR3 contains 15 residues. CDR3 sequence: CASSNVWSSPEKLFF. Written as DNA, the CDR3 is TGTGCCAGCAGCAATGTGTGGAGCTCGCCGGAAAAACTGTTTTTT.

This clonotype appeared many times. This chain joins TRBV12-3 or TRBV12-4 and TRBJ2-5; D is unclear. The CDR3 is 15 residues long. Trimming stripped 3 bases from V and 2 bases from J, with 13 bases between. The chain's CDR3 is CASSFQALHQETQYF. In DNA, the CDR3 is TGTGCCAGCAGTTTTCAGGCCCTACATCAAGAGACCCAGTACTTC.

The V call is TRBV11-2, the J call TRBJ2-4, with a possible D match to TRBD2 (5 bases). Germline CDR1 SGHAT, CDR2 FQNNGV. With 3 bases removed from V and 8 bases from J, the gap between germline ends came to 11 bases. This CDR3 has 13 amino acids. The CDR3 region has the DNA TGTGCCAGCAGCTTCGGCACGGAGGACATTCAGTACTTC. It translates to CASSFGTEDIQYF. Full variable domain (outside the CDR3, taken from reference TRBV11-2 and TRBJ2-4): EAGVAQSPRYKIIEKRQSVAFWCNPISGHATLYWYQQILGQGPKLLIQFQNNGVVDDSQLPKDRFSAERLKGVDSTLKIQPAKLEDSAVYLCASSFGTEDIQYFGAGTRLSVL.

This clonotype occurred a few times. This chain connects TRBV27 to TRBJ2-7; D is undetermined. The CDR3 runs to 13 residues. Trimming shortened V by 0 bases and J by 6 bases, and 9 bases separated the two germline ends. The germline V gene has CDR1 MNHEY and CDR2 SMNVEV (reference sequence). In nucleotides, the CDR3 is TGTGCCAGCAGTTTATCTTCTTCGGCCGAGCAGTACTTC. Protein product: CASSLSSSAEQYF.